This TCR beta chain was recorded in a study of blood T cells in healthy people across ages. A J-beta primer mix and a sample-barcoded 5' primer were used in a second PCR of roughly 7 to 12 cycles. TCRdb re-called the 5' RACE reads through MiXCR, storing one row per CDR3 protein. In the table there are 700,000 to 900,000 distinct CDR3 sequences, roughly 26% of which are singletons. Germline values: CDR1 DFQATT, CDR2 SNEGSKA (reference sequence). The CDR3 sequence is 14 residues long. This clonotype occurred a few times. A junction end diverges from the germline sequence, so it may reflect a read error. The sample also formed part of further work on T cells of mothers and their children. As that study records: Some 2.7 million TCR beta reads per child versus over 8 million per mother. Thymic selection shapes TCR recombination output similarly in related and unrelated pairs.

This receptor was identified in a boy aged 5-17 years in good health. The chain has TRBV20-1 and TRBJ2-5; D is unresolved. The sequencing sample was made of blood. The CDR3 coding sequence is TGCAGTGCTAGAGCCCCCGAAGTGGTCGAGACCCGGTACTTC. Translation: CSARAPEVVETRYF.